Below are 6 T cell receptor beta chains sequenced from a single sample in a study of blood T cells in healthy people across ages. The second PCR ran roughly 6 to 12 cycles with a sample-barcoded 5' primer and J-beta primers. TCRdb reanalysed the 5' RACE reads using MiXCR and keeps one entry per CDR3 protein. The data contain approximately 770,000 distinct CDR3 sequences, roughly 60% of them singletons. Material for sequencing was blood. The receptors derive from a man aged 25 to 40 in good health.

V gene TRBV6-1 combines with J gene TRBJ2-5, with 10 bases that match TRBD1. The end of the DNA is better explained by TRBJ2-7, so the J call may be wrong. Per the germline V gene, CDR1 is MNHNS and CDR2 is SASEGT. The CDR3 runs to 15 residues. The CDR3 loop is CASRTKTGGYYEQYF. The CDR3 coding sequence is TGTGCCAGCAGGACGAAGACAGGGGGCTATTACGAGCAGTACTTC.

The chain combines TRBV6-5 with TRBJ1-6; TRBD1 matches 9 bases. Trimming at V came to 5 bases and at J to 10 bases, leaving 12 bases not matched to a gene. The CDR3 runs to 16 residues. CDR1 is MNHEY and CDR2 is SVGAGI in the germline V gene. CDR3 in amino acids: CASSRPQGQGDSPLHF. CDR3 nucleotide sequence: TGTGCCAGCAGTCGACCGCAGGGACAGGGAGACTCACCCCTCCACTTT.

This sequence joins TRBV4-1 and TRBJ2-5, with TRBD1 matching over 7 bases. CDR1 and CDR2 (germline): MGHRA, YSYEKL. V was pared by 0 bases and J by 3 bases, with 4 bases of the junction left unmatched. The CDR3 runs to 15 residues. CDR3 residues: CASSQDGTDKETQYF. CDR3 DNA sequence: TGCGCCAGCAGCCAAGATGGGACAGACAAAGAGACCCAGTACTTC.

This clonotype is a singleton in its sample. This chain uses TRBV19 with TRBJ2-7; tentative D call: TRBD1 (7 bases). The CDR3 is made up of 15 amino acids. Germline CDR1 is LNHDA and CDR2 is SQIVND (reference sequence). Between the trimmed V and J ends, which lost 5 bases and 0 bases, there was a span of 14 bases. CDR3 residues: CASSWAGQSSYEQYF. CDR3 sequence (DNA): TGTGCCAGTAGTTGGGCGGGACAGTCCTCCTACGAGCAGTACTTC.

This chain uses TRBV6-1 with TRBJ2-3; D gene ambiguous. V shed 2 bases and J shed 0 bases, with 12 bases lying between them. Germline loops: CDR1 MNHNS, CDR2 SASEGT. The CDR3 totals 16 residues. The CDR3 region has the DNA TGTGCCAGCAGTGAAATTGGCAGGCTAAGCACAGATACGCAGTATTTT. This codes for CASSEIGRLSTDTQYF.

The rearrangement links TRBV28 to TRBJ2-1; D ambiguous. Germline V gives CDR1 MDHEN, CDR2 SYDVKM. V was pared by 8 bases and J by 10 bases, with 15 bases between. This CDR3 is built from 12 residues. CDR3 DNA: TGTGCCAGCCGGACCAGCGATTACGAGCAGTTCTTC. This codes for CASRTSDYEQFF.